Listed here is a single T cell receptor (beta chain). The target antigen is unknown. Compared with germline, one end of the junction differs, possibly owing to a read error. The data originate from a study of Ad26.COV2.S vaccination and SARS-CoV-2 variants. Germline values: CDR1 SGHNT, CDR2 YYREEE (reference sequence). The CDR3 spans 13 residues. The repertoire was sequenced with immunoSEQ multiplex PCR; TCRdb's copy has only in-frame clones and lacks some. The data show roughly 380,000 clones, about 85% seen once. Study-level findings and limits: Possibly, TCR breadth and depth analyses underestimated total T cell responses.

As for treatment: about 20 received Ad26.COV2.S at low or high dose, single or two shots; several received placebo; per-sample allocation not given. Day 63 following the first vaccine or placebo injection was when the samples were taken. The V gene is TRBV5-4, the J gene TRBJ1-2, with D tentatively TRBD1 (6 bases). This receptor was obtained from a person between 18 and 60 years old who received the Ad26.COV2.S COVID-19 vaccine or a placebo. The specimen comprised peripheral blood, sampled in a trial of Ad26.COV2.S vaccine versus placebo. The CDR3 DNA reads TGTGCCAGCAGCACCGGACAGAACTTTGGCTACACCTTC. Protein product: CASSTGQNFGYTF.